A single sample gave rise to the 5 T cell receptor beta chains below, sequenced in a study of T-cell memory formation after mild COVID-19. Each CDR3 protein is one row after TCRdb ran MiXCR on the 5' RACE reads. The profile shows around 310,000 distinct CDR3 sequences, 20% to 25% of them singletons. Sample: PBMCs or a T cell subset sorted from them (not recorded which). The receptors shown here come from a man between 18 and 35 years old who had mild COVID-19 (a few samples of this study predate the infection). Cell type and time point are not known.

The CDR3 protein is CASSLVPGTDTEAFF. The DNA of the CDR3 is TGCGCCAGCAGCTTGGTCCCCGGGACAGACACTGAAGCTTTCTTT. The V gene is TRBV5-1, the J gene TRBJ1-1; TRBD1 agrees at 7 bases. The CDR3 has 15 amino acids. CDR1 and CDR2 from the germline V gene are SGHRS and YFSETQ. V lost 0 bases and J lost 3; bases outside the gene matches: 5.

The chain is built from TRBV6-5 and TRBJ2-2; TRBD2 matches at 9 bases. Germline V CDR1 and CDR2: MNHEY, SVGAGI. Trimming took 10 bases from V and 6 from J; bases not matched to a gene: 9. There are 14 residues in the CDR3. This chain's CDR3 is CATRGLAWAGELFF. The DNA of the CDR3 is TGTGCCACGCGAGGACTAGCGTGGGCCGGGGAGCTGTTTTTT.

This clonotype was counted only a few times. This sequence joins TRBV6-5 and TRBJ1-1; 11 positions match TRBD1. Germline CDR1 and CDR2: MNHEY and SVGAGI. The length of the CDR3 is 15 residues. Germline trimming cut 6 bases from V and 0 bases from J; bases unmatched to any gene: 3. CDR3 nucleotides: TGTGCCAGCAGCCGGACAGGGGGCCTGAACACTGAAGCTTTCTTT. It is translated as CASSRTGGLNTEAFF.

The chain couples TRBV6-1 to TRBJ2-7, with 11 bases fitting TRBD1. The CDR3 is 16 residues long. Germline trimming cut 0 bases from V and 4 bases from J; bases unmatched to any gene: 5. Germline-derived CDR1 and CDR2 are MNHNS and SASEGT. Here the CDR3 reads CASSEAGTGGVYEQYF. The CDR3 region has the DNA TGTGCCAGCAGTGAAGCAGGGACAGGGGGAGTGTACGAGCAGTACTTC.

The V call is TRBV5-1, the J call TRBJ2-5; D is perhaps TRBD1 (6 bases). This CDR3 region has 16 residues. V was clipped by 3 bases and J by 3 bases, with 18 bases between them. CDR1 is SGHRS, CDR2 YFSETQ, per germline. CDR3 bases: TGCGCCAGCAGCTACCCGCAGGGATCAGGGGAAGAGACCCAGTACTTC. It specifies CASSYPQGSGEETQYF.